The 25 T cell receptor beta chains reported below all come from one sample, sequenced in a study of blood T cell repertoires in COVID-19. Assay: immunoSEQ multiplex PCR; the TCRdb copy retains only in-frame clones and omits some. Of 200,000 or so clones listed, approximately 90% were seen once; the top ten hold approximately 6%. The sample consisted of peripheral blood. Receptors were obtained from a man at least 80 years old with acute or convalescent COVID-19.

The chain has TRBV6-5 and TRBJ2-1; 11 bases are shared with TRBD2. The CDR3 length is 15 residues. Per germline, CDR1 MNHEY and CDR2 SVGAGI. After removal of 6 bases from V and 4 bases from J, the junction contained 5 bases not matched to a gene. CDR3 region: CASSYIAGGYNEQFF. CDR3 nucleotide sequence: TGTGCCAGCAGCTATATAGCGGGAGGGTACAATGAGCAGTTCTTC.

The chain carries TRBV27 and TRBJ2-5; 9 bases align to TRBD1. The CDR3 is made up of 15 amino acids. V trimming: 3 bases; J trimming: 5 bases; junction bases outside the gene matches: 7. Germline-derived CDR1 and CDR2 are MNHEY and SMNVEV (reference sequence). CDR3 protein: CASSFGQGSYETQYF. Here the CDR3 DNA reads TGTGCCAGCAGTTTCGGACAGGGGAGTTACGAGACCCAGTACTTC.

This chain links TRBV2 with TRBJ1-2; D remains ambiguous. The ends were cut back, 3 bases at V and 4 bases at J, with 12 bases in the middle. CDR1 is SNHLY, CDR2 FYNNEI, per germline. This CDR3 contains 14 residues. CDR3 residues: CASSDQHRSYGYTF. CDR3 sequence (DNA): TGTGCCAGCAGTGATCAACACAGAAGCTATGGCTACACCTTC.

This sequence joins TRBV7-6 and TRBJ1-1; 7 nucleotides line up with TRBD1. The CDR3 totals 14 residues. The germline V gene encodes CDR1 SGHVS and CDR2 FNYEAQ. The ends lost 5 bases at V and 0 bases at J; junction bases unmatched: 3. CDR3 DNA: TGTGCCAGCAGCCCGGACAGGATGAACACTGAAGCTTTCTTT. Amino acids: CASSPDRMNTEAFF. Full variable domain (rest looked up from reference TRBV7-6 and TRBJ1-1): GAGVSQSPRYKVTKRGQDVALRCDPISGHVSLYWYRQALGQGPEFLTYFNYEAQQDKSGLPNDRFSAERPEGSISTLTIQRTEQRDSAMYRCASSPDRMNTEAFFGQGTRLTVV.

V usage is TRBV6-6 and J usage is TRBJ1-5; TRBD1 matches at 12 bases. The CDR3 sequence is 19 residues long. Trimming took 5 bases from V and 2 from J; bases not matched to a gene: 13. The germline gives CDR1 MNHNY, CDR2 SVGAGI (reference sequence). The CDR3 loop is CASSPRPGQGAFGNQPQHF. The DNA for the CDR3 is TGTGCCAGCAGTCCGCGTCCGGGACAGGGGGCGTTTGGCAATCAGCCCCAGCATTTT.

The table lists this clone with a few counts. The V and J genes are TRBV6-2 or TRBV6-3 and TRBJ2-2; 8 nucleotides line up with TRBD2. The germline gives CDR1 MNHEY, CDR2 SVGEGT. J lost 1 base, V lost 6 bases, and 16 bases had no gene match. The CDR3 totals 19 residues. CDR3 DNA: TGTGCCAGCAGCCCCCTCCCTAGTGGTAGCGGGGAGAACACCGGGGAGCTGTTTTTT. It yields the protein CASSPLPSGSGENTGELFF.

Here the CDR3 DNA reads TGTGCCAGCAGTGATACGTCTCTGGTCGGAGAGACCCAGTACTTC. Its translation is CASSDTSLVGETQYF. The chain combines TRBV25-1 with TRBJ2-5; no reliable D call. The germline gives CDR1 MGHDK, CDR2 SYGVNS. The V end lost 3 bases, the J end lost 4 bases, and 15 bases lay between the germline ends. The CDR3 contains 15 residues.

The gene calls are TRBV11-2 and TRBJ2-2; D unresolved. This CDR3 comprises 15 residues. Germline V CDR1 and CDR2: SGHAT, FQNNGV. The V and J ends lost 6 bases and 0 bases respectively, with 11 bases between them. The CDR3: CASSLTSANTGELFF. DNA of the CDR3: TGTGCCAGCAGTTTGACTTCCGCGAACACCGGGGAGCTGTTTTTT.

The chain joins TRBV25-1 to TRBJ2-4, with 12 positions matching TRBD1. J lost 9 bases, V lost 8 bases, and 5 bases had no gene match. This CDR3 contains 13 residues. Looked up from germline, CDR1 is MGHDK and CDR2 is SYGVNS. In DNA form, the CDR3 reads TGTGCCAGCCTGGGACAGGGGGCAGGCATTCAGTACTTC. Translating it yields CASLGQGAGIQYF.

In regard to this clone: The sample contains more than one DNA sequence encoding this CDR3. CDR3 in DNA: TGCGCCAGCAGCTCTCGACTAGCGGGAGGTGGGGAGACCCAGTACTTC. Protein product: CASSSRLAGGGETQYF. The chain couples TRBV5-1 to TRBJ2-5, with 13 bases that match TRBD2. The trim removed 3 bases at V and 5 bases at J, leaving 7 bases unmatched. Germline V gene sequence: CDR1 SGHRS, CDR2 YFSETQ. The CDR3 is 16 amino acids.

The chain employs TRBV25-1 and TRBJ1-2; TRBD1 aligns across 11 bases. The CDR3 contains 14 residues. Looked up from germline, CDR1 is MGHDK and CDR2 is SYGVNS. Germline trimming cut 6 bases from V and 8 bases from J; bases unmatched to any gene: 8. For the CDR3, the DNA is TGTGCCAGCAGCGCCCTGGGACAGGGGGACGGCTACACCTTC. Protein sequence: CASSALGQGDGYTF.

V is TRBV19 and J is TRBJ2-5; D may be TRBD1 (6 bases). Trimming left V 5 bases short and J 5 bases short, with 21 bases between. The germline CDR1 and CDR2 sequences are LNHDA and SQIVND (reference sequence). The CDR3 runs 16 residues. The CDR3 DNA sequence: TGTGCCAGTAGTTCCGTAGGCGGCAGGGGATGGGAGACCCAGTACTTC. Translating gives CASSSVGGRGWETQYF.

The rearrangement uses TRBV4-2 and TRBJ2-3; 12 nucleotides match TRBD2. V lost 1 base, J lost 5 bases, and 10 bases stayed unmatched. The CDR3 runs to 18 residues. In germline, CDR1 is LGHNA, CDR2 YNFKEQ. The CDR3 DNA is TGTGCCAGCAGCCAAGCACACTCTAGCGGGAGGGCCGGAGATACGCAGTATTTT. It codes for CASSQAHSSGRAGDTQYF.

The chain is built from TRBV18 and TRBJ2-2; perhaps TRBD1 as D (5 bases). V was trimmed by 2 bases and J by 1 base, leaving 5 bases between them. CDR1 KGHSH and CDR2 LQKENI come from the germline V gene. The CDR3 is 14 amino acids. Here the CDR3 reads CASSPGQNTGELFF. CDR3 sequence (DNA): TGTGCCAGCTCACCAGGACAGAACACCGGGGAGCTGTTTTTT.

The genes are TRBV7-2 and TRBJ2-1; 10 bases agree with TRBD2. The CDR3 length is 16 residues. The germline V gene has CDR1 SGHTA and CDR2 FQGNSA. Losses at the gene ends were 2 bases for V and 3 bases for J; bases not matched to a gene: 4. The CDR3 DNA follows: TGTGCCAGCAGCTTACTAGCGGGAGCCATCTACAATGAGCAGTTCTTC. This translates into CASSLLAGAIYNEQFF.

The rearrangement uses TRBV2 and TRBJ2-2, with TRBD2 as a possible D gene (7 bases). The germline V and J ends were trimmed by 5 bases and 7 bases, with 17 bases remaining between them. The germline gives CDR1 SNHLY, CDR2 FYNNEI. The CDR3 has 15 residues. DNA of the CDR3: TGTGCCAGCAGTCGGGTGCGGGGGCAGGGCGGGGAGCTGTTTTTT. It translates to CASSRVRGQGGELFF.

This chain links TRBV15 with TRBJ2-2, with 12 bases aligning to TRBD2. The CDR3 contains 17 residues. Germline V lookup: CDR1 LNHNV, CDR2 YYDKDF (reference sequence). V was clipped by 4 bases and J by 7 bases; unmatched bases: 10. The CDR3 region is CATSTPSGRGLGGELFF. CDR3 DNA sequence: TGTGCCACCAGCACCCCTAGCGGGAGGGGATTAGGCGGGGAGCTGTTTTTT.

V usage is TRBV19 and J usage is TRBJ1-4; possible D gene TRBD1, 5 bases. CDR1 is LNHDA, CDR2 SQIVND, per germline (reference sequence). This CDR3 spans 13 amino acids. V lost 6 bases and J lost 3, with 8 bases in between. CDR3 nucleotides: TGTGCCAGTAGGAGGACATCTAATGAAAAACTGTTTTTT. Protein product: CASRRTSNEKLFF.

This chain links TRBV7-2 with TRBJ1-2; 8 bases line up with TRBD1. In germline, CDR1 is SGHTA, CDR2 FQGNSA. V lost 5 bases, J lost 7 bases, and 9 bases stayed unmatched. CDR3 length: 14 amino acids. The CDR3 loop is CASSITTGDIGYTF. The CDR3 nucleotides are TGTGCCAGCAGCATAACGACAGGGGACATTGGCTACACCTTC. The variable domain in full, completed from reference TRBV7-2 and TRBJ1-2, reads GAGVSQSPSNKVTEKGKDVELRCDPISGHTALYWYRQSLGQGLEFLIYFQGNSAPDKSGLPSDRFSAERTGGSVSTLTIQRTQQEDSAVYLCASSITTGDIGYTFGSGTRLTVV.

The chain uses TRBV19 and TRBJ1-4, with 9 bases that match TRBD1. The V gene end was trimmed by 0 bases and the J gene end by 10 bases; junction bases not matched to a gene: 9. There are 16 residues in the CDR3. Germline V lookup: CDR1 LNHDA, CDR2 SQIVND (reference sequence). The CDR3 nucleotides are TGTGCCAGTAGTATAGATCTCGGGACAGGGATCGCAAAACTGTTTTTT. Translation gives CASSIDLGTGIAKLFF.

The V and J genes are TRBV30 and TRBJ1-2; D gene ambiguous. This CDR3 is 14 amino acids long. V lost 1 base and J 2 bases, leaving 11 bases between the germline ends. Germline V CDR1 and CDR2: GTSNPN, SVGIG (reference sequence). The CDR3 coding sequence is TGTGCCTGGAGTGACGCCGGGGAGAACTATGGCTACACCTTC. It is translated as CAWSDAGENYGYTF. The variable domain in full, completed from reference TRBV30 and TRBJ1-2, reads SQTIHQWPATLVQPVGSPLSLECTVEGTSNPNLYWYRQAAGRGLQLLFYSVGIGQISSEVPQNLSASRPQDRQFILSSKKLLLSDSGFYLCAWSDAGENYGYTFGSGTRLTVV.

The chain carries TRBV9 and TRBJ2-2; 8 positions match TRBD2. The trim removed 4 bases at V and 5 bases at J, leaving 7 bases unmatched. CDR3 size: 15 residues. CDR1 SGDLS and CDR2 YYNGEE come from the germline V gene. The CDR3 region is CASSPPASGTGELFF. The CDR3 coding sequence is TGTGCCAGCAGCCCCCCGGCTAGCGGGACCGGGGAGCTGTTTTTT.

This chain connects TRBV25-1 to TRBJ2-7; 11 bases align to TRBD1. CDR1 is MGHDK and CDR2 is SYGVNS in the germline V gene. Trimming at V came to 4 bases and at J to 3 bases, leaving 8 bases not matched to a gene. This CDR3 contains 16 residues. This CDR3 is CASSVLPGTGGYEQYF. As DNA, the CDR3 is TGTGCCAGCAGTGTATTACCCGGGACAGGGGGCTACGAGCAGTACTTC.

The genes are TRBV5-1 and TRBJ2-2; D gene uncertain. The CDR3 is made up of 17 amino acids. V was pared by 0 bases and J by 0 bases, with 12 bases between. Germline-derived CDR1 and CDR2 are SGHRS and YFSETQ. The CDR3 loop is CASSLGFESTNTGELFF. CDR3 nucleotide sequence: TGCGCCAGCAGCTTGGGCTTTGAGAGTACGAACACCGGGGAGCTGTTTTTT.

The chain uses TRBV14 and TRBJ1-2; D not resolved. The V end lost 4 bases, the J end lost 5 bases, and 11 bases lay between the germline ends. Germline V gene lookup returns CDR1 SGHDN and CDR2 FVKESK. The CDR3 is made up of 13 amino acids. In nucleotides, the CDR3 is TGTGCCAGCAGCCGCGAAGAGGGATATGGCTACACCTTC. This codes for CASSREEGYGYTF.